This TCR beta chain was observed in a study of CD8 T cells in Susac syndrome. Sequencing targeted TCR beta in T cells from blood (CD8+ and CD4+). TEMRA cells were enriched by FACS, while CD8+ and CD4+ T cells were obtained through a negative isolation that was performed magnetically. Of note for this clonotype: The antigen is undetermined.

Whole-study findings and limits: As acknowledged by the study, its TCR sequencing and HLA analysis included a relatively small number of individuals.

The V gene's germline CDR1 is PRHDT and CDR2 FYEKMQ (reference sequence). The CDR3 has 17 residues. The ends lost 4 bases at V and 0 bases at J; junction bases unmatched: 7. Random hexamers were used to reverse transcribe 0.5 to 1 ug of RNA. The method of amplification for TCR beta CDR3 was immunoSEQ multiplex PCR, covering 54 Vbeta and 13 Jbeta. In TCRdb, the immunoSEQ multiplex PCR reads were re-called with MiXCR into one record per CDR3 protein. The table has about 250,000 distinct CDR3 sequences, approximately 92% seen once. V gene TRBV13 combines with J gene TRBJ2-2; 8 nucleotides align to TRBD2. Sequencing input: CD4+ T cells from PBMCs. This clonotype originated in a human donor with multiple sclerosis. As DNA, the CDR3 is TGTGCCAGCAGCTCGGCCCGGGGACTAGCGAACACCGGGGAGCTGTTTTTT. It yields the protein CASSSARGLANTGELFF.